This T cell receptor (beta chain) was recovered during a study of shared clonotypes between healthy human individuals. The study, taken as a whole, reports: Enrolling few donors narrowed the genetic and exposure-history diversity that was represented.

The DNA input per sorted-subset replicate PCR was roughly 180 ng, corresponding to 30,000 or so T cell genomes. Produced via immunoSEQ multiplex PCR; TCRdb's table is partial and in-frame only. Of about 590,000 clones listed, roughly 95% are singletons. Regarding this clone: What it binds is unknown.

Naive CD8 populations comprised CD45RO-negative cells positively selected for CCR7, excluding terminally differentiated effector memory CD45RA+ cells. CDR3 length equals 15 residues. V shed 7 bases and J 5 bases; nucleotides not matched to a gene: 4. CDR1 and CDR2 (germline): ENHRY, SYGVKD. This TCR came from a young woman in good health. Sequenced input: naive CD8+ T cells sorted from blood. This chain uses TRBV10-3 with TRBJ2-3, with 15 bases aligning to TRBD2. The CDR3 DNA reads as TGTGCCATCAACGGACTAGCGGGAGGGCAAGATACGCAGTATTTT. Protein sequence: CAINGLAGGQDTQYF.